A selection of T cell receptor beta chains follows, all from one sample in a study of blood T cell repertoires in COVID-19. The protocol was immunoSEQ multiplex PCR, while the TCRdb copy is restricted to in-frame clones and leaves out a portion. The data contain approximately 350,000 clones, 89% of them seen just once; the ten biggest clones take up approximately 3%. The sequencing sample was made of peripheral blood. These TCRs come from a woman aged 25-40 years with COVID-19, enrolled during active disease. Both conserved end residues are part of each CDR3.

TRBV5-1	TRBJ2-4	CASSPDFLAKNIQYF
TRBV5-1	TRBJ2-7	CASSYGQGSGGPQYF
TRBV5-4	TRBJ1-2	CASSLMAGNYGYTF
TRBV11-2	TRBJ1-1	CASRKEAGGNTEAFF
TRBV11-2	TRBJ2-1	CASSLWDSRYNEQFF
TRBV4-1	TRBJ2-2	CASNPTTGRNTGELFF
TRBV11-2	TRBJ2-3	CASSFLQDHTQYF
TRBV19	TRBJ2-3	CASSFSTDTQYF
TRBV5-1	TRBJ2-3	CASSLYGQFTDTQYF
TRBV2	TRBJ2-1	CASSEIRGYNEQFF
TRBV5-6	TRBJ2-3	CASSGTGESADTQYF
TRBV6-5	TRBJ2-2	CASLPDYNTGELFF
TRBV2	TRBJ2-3	CASRAPGLAGGSTDTQYF
TRBV2	TRBJ1-6	CASRGHKSSYNSPLHF
TRBV7-8	TRBJ2-6	CASSLLTGRLSGANVLTF
TRBV6-2/TRBV6-3	TRBJ2-1	CASSYSRSSYNEQFF
TRBV27	TRBJ2-3	CASTRGGSSTDTQYF
TRBV10-3	TRBJ1-3	CAISEGDRGNTIYF
TRBV14	TRBJ2-3	CASSPRTSGSADTQYF
TRBV4-2	TRBJ1-2	CASSQDRTGEGVYYGYTF
TRBV2	TRBJ2-1	CASNGRLYNEQFF
TRBV4-1	TRBJ2-7	CASSQVGAAHEQYF
TRBV11-3	TRBJ2-5	CASSFMPGLQETQYF
TRBV7-9	TRBJ1-4	CASSRLGASEKLFF
TRBV5-4	TRBJ1-3	CASSHDRVGNTIYF
TRBV6-5	TRBJ2-2	CASSSWTAGELFF
TRBV19	TRBJ2-1	CASSMVGGGVYNEQFF
TRBV24-1	TRBJ2-5	CATSDRDRGHQETQYF
TRBV25-1	TRBJ2-1	CASSDMRGVAGPYNEQFF
TRBV7-9	TRBJ1-4	CASSPDGRSLFF
TRBV25-1	TRBJ2-3	CASREGVPLDPDTQYF
TRBV29-1	TRBJ2-5	CSADRGQETQYF
TRBV3-1/TRBV3-2	TRBJ2-2	CASGRTRPNTGELFF
TRBV6-2/TRBV6-3	TRBJ1-2	CASSYSGGSDGYTF
TRBV6-5	TRBJ1-5	CASSYSQGSNQPQHF
TRBV4-1	TRBJ1-5	CASSSRTGNQPQHF